A selection of T cell receptor beta chains follows, all from one sample in a study of blood T cell repertoires in COVID-19. Here immunoSEQ multiplex PCR was the method, and the copy in TCRdb shows in-frame clones only, minus some. This table holds a few hundred thousand clones, about 91% found once. The sample consisted of PBMCs or T cells enriched from blood (not recorded which). Every receptor here comes from a human donor in a cohort exposed to, infected with or recovered from COVID-19 (not recorded which). The donor label of this sample is uncertain. Both conserved end residues are part of each CDR3. D genes are given only for firm matches. Only some rows state a clone size, as once, few, many or a class for expanded clones.

>NA|TRBJ1-1|NA|TRBV6-5
CASSYSKRGNTEAFF
TGTGCCAGCAGTTACTCGAAGAGAGGGAACACTGAAGCTTTCTTT
>once|TRBJ2-2|TRBD1|TRBV7-3
CASSPADRATNTGELFF
TGTGCCAGCAGCCCGGCAGACAGGGCTACGAACACCGGGGAGCTGTTTTTT
>NA|TRBJ1-5|TRBD1|TRBV2
CASTQDRGDQPQHF
TGTGCCAGCACCCAAGACAGGGGGGATCAGCCCCAGCATTTT
>NA|TRBJ1-2|TRBD1|TRBV7-8
CASSKPGTGLSGGYTF
TGTGCCAGCAGCAAACCCGGGACAGGTCTTTCTGGTGGCTACACCTTC
>NA|TRBJ2-3|TRBD1|TRBV3-1/TRBV3-2
CASSQDLDRGTDTQYF
TGTGCCAGCAGCCAAGACCTGGACAGGGGCACAGATACGCAGTATTTT
>NA|TRBJ1-2|TRBD1|TRBV19
CASNKDRGRAYGYTF
TGTGCCAGTAATAAGGACAGGGGGCGCGCCTATGGCTACACCTTC
>NA|TRBJ2-6|NA|TRBV6-2/TRBV6-3
CASSYQGGSGANVLTF
TGTGCCAGCAGTTACCAAGGGGGATCTGGGGCCAACGTCCTGACTTTC
>NA|TRBJ2-7|TRBD1|TRBV14
CASSPFQGAAYEQYF
TGTGCCAGCAGCCCATTTCAGGGGGCCGCCTACGAGCAGTACTTC
>NA|TRBJ1-1|NA|TRBV6-5
CASISLGSTEAFF
TGTGCCAGCATCTCGCTTGGTAGCACTGAAGCTTTCTTT
>NA|TRBJ2-2|TRBD2|TRBV10-3
CAISQGLAVNTGELFF
TGTGCCATCAGCCAAGGACTAGCGGTGAACACCGGGGAGCTGTTTTTT
>NA|TRBJ1-2|NA|TRBV13
CASSFKVSDFLGYYGYTF
TGTGCCAGCAGCTTTAAAGTATCGGACTTCTTGGGGTACTATGGCTACACCTTC
>NA|TRBJ2-7|NA|TRBV30
CAWSVMSGHYEQYF
TGTGCCTGGAGTGTAATGTCGGGACACTACGAGCAGTACTTC
>NA|TRBJ2-7|TRBD1|TRBV10-3
CAISRTGGGYEQYF
TGTGCCATCAGCCGGACAGGGGGCGGGTACGAGCAGTACTTC
>NA|TRBJ2-7|NA|TRBV7-9
CASSRRGYEQYF
TGTGCCAGCAGCCGGCGGGGTTACGAGCAGTACTTC
>NA|TRBJ1-5|TRBD1|TRBV11-2
CASSRDRVNQPQHF
TGTGCCAGCAGCCGGGACAGGGTTAATCAGCCCCAGCATTTT
>NA|TRBJ2-7|TRBD1|TRBV18
CASSREQGDYEQYF
TGTGCCAGCTCACGTGAGCAGGGGGACTACGAGCAGTACTTC
>NA|TRBJ1-3|NA|TRBV28
CATGPGQFQYTIYF
TGTGCCACAGGGCCCGGACAGTTCCAGTACACCATATATTTT
>NA|TRBJ2-3|TRBD2|TRBV7-3
CASSVLAGGLDTQYF
TGTGCCAGCAGCGTACTAGCGGGGGGGCTTGATACGCAGTATTTT
>NA|TRBJ2-3|TRBD2|TRBV7-2
CASSLRPGGSYTDTQYF
TGTGCCAGCAGCTTGCGTCCGGGGGGATCTTACACAGATACGCAGTATTTT
>few|TRBJ1-2|NA|TRBV3-1/TRBV3-2
CASSHALMNYGYTF
TGTGCCAGCAGCCACGCACTTATGAATTATGGCTACACCTTC